Listed below are T cell receptor beta chains from one sample, sequenced in a study of blood T cells in healthy people across ages. MiXCR, applied by TCRdb to the 5' RACE reads, yields one record per CDR3 protein. The table includes approximately 1.5 million distinct CDR3 sequences, 42% detected once. Sequenced sample: blood. The source is a woman aged 18-35 years in good health. Each CDR3 is given with its conserved first and last residue. D genes are given only for firm matches. Size tells how often a clone was seen (once, few, many) or the class of an expanded clone, and some rows leave it out.

j_gene | d_gene | abundance | v_gene | CDR3nt | CDR3aa
TRBJ2-6 | - | - | TRBV6-5 | TGTGCCAGCAGTTACTCGATATTCTCAGGATCTGGGGCCAACGTCCTGACTTTC | CASSYSIFSGSGANVLTF
TRBJ2-3 | - | - | TRBV5-1 | TGCGCCAGCACGGCACCCAGCACAGATACGCGGTATTTT | CASTAPSTDTRYF
TRBJ1-1 | TRBD1 | - | TRBV4-1 | TGCGCCAGCAGCCACGGGACAGCTTCCGTTGAAGCTTTCTTT | CASSHGTASVEAFF
TRBJ1-5 | - | - | TRBV12-3/TRBV12-4 | TGTGCCAGCAGTTTCGGGCAGGGGCAGGGCAATCAGCCCCAGCATTTT | CASSFGQGQGNQPQHF
TRBJ1-2 | - | - | TRBV20-1 | TGCAGTGCTCGCCAGTCCCCCGGCTACACCTTC | CSARQSPGYTF
TRBJ2-1 | TRBD2 | - | TRBV6-2/TRBV6-3 | TGTGCCAGCAGTTACCCAGCGGGATCCTACAATGAGCAGTTCTTC | CASSYPAGSYNEQFF
TRBJ2-7 | - | - | TRBV14 | TGTGCCAGCAGCCACACTAGCCCGGAGCTCGAGCAGTACTTC | CASSHTSPELEQYF
TRBJ1-2 | - | - | TRBV11-2 | TGTGCCAGCACCCAGGTCCGGGGTGGCTACACCTTC | CASTQVRGGYTF
TRBJ1-2 | - | - | TRBV28 | TGTGCCAGCATGGTGGAGAGCTATGGCTACACCTTC | CASMVESYGYTF
TRBJ1-1 | - | - | TRBV7-2 | TGTGCCAGCAGCTTAAGAGTCGGGCACACTGAAGCTTTCTTT | CASSLRVGHTEAFF
TRBJ2-2 | - | - | TRBV12-3/TRBV12-4 | TGTGCCAGCAGAGCCCGATCCGGACATACGAACACCGGGGAGCTGTTTTTT | CASRARSGHTNTGELFF
TRBJ2-6 | TRBD1 | once | TRBV3-1 | TGTGCCAGCAGCCAACTTACCGGGACAGCACGTCCTTTCTCTGGGGCCAACGTCCTGACTTTC | CASSQLTGTARPFSGANVLTF
TRBJ2-7 | - | few | TRBV20-1 | TGCAGTGCGACACCCTTGGGGGTGAGCTCCTACGAGCAGTACTTC | CSATPLGVSSYEQYF
TRBJ2-3 | - | - | TRBV5-1 | TGCGCCAGCAGCTTCGGACTGAATACGCAGTATTTT | CASSFGLNTQYF
TRBJ2-3 | - | few | TRBV5-1 | TGCGCCAGCAGCTTGGAGCCGCCGGAGGAGCGGCTCACAGATACGCAGTATTTT | CASSLEPPEERLTDTQYF
TRBJ2-1 | - | - | TRBV12-3/TRBV12-4 | TGTGCCAGCAGTTTGTTCAATGAGCGGTTCTTC | CASSLFNERFF
TRBJ2-1 | TRBD2 | few | TRBV4-3 | TGCGCCAGCAGCCAAGACTTTGCGGGAGCAGTGGGTGAGCAGTTCTTC | CASSQDFAGAVGEQFF
TRBJ2-2 | - | - | TRBV28 | TGTGCCAGCGGAAAGACAGGGAACACCGGGGAGCTGTTTTTT | CASGKTGNTGELFF
TRBJ2-1 | TRBD2 | few | TRBV24-1 | TGTGCCACCAGTGAACTAGCGGGGGACTACAATGAGCAGTTCTTC | CATSELAGDYNEQFF
TRBJ1-1 | - | few | TRBV29-1 | TGCAGCGTTGAAGATTTCACGCAGGGGAGAGGAGCTTTCTTT | CSVEDFTQGRGAFF
TRBJ2-1 | TRBD2 | - | TRBV7-8 | TGTGCCAGCAGTCGATTTAGCGGGATGGCCTACAATGAGCAGTTCTTC | CASSRFSGMAYNEQFF
TRBJ2-7 | - | few | TRBV5-1 | TGCGCCAGCAGTAATCGGACTGCGGGGGAGCAGTACTTC | CASSNRTAGEQYF
TRBJ1-1 | - | few | TRBV6-2/TRBV6-3 | TGTGCCAGCAGTTACGCTGAAGGGGTTGACACTGAAGCTTTCTTT | CASSYAEGVDTEAFF
TRBJ2-5 | - | once | TRBV7-9 | TGTGCCAGCAGACCCCGGGGTACAACGGAGACCCAGTACTTC | CASRPRGTTETQYF
TRBJ2-3 | - | - | TRBV20-1 | TGCAGTGCCGGGGACCCTCGGGCCGCAGATACGCAGTATTTT | CSAGDPRAADTQYF
TRBJ1-5 | TRBD1 | - | TRBV20-1 | TGCAGTGCTAGGGGGACAGGGGAGCGTCAGCCCCAGCATTTT | CSARGTGERQPQHF
TRBJ1-2 | - | - | TRBV12-3/TRBV12-4 | TGTGCCAGCAGTTTATCGGATAGTGGCTACACCTTC | CASSLSDSGYTF
TRBJ2-7 | TRBD1 | - | TRBV28 | TGTACCAGTCATCCCCTTGGGACAGGGACCACCTACGAGCAGTACTTC | CTSHPLGTGTTYEQYF
TRBJ1-5 | TRBD1 | - | TRBV7-2 | TGTGCCAGCAGCCGATTGACAGGGGTTGGAAATCAGCCCCAGCATTTT | CASSRLTGVGNQPQHF
TRBJ2-7 | - | few | TRBV20-1 | TGCAGTGCTGGAGATTTCGGTCGAGGGTCCTACGAGCAGTACTTC | CSAGDFGRGSYEQYF
TRBJ2-1 | - | - | TRBV7-3 | TGTGCCAGCAGCTTAGACGCGACCCGGGAGCAGTTCTTC | CASSLDATREQFF
TRBJ2-3 | TRBD2 | - | TRBV6-1 | TGTGCCAGCAGCCTTACATTCGGGACTAGCGGGAGTTACGGAGATACGCAGTATTTT | CASSLTFGTSGSYGDTQYF
TRBJ1-4 | - | - | TRBV20-1 | TGCAGTGCTGAAAGGAGACCAGCAACTAATGAAAAACTGTTTTTT | CSAERRPATNEKLFF
TRBJ2-7 | - | - | TRBV6-2/TRBV6-3 | TGTGCCAGCACGTTGAACTCGCCCCCCTACGAGCAGTACTTC | CASTLNSPPYEQYF
TRBJ2-5 | - | few | TRBV4-3 | TGCGCCAGCAGCCAAGATGGGGCTAGCGAGTACAATGAGCAGTACTTC | CASSQDGASEYNEQYF
TRBJ2-5 | TRBD1 | - | TRBV20-1 | TGCAGTGATAAGGTCCAGGGGGCTCAGGAGCAGTACTTC | CSDKVQGAQEQYF
TRBJ2-1 | - | - | TRBV29-1 | TGCAGCGGTGGACGGAATGAGCAGTTCTTC | CSGGRNEQFF
TRBJ2-1 | - | - | TRBV7-9 | TGTGCCAGCAGCTCCACTACCTCCTACTACAATGAGCAGTTCTTC | CASSSTTSYYNEQFF
TRBJ1-3 | - | - | TRBV7-9 | TGTGCCAGCAGCTGGAACGGTAGGGGAGATGGAAACACCATATATTTT | CASSWNGRGDGNTIYF
TRBJ1-1 | - | - | TRBV28 | TGTGCCAGCAGTTATAGGGCAGGGTCCACTGAAGCTTTCTTT | CASSYRAGSTEAFF
TRBJ1-1 | TRBD1 | few | TRBV4-1 | TGCGCCAGCAGCCCCGTACAGGGGATACCTTTCTTT | CASSPVQGIPFF
TRBJ2-2 | - | once | TRBV11-2 | TGTGCCAGCAGCCAACTTAACATCGGGGAGCTGTTTTTT | CASSQLNIGELFF
TRBJ2-7 | - | few | TRBV4-3 | TGCGCCAGCAGTCATCTCCGGGGCTCCTACGAGCAGTACTTC | CASSHLRGSYEQYF
TRBJ1-1 | - | - | TRBV29-1 | TGCAGCGTTGAAGATCTCGCCTTGCCTTTCTTT | CSVEDLALPFF
TRBJ2-2 | TRBD1 | few | TRBV5-5 | TGTGCCAGCAGCTTGCTCAGGGGGCGGGAGCTGTTTTTT | CASSLLRGRELFF
TRBJ2-7 | TRBD2 | - | TRBV20-1 | TGCAGTGCTGAGAGCGGGACCCGCTACGAGCAGTACTTC | CSAESGTRYEQYF
TRBJ1-1 | - | - | TRBV4-2 | TGTGCCAGCAGCCAAGTTATACCCCGGGGTTGGAACACTGAAGCTTTCTTT | CASSQVIPRGWNTEAFF
TRBJ2-2 | - | - | TRBV12-3/TRBV12-4 | TGTGCCAGCAGTTTGCGGGCGGGGAACACCGGGGAGCTGTTTTTT | CASSLRAGNTGELFF
TRBJ2-3 | - | - | TRBV30 | TGTGCCTGGAGTGGGCAATTAGCTACGCAGTATTTT | CAWSGQLATQYF
TRBJ2-1 | - | many | TRBV9 | TGTGCCAGCAGCCCGCCCTGGGCTCCTTATGAGCAGTTCTTC | CASSPPWAPYEQFF
TRBJ1-4 | TRBD1 | few | TRBV28 | TGTGCCAGCAGTTTCGGGACAGATGATAATGAAAAACTGTTTTTT | CASSFGTDDNEKLFF
TRBJ1-1 | - | - | TRBV20-1 | TGCAGTGTTGGACCAGGGGCCTACGCGAACACTGAAGCTTTCTTT | CSVGPGAYANTEAFF
TRBJ1-4 | - | - | TRBV20-1 | TGCAGTGCTCAAAGGACAACCGTGGGGGTATCCTATGAAAAACTGTTTTTT | CSAQRTTVGVSYEKLFF
TRBJ2-4 | - | - | TRBV29-1 | TGCAGCGTTGAAGCCCCCAAGGATAGAGACATTCAGTACTTC | CSVEAPKDRDIQYF